The next 16 T cell receptor beta chains were all read from a single sample in a study of blood T cell repertoires in COVID-19. The protocol was immunoSEQ multiplex PCR, while the TCRdb copy is restricted to in-frame clones and leaves out a portion. The table records 90,000 to 120,000 clones, roughly 88% of them present only once. The sequenced sample was peripheral blood. Every receptor here comes from a human donor in a cohort sampled during active COVID-19.

This clone has a single count. The CDR3 reads CASRLSGQGAYGNTIYF. The CDR3, as DNA: TGCGCCAGCCGCCTGTCAGGACAGGGGGCTTATGGAAACACCATATATTTT. J is TRBJ1-3 and V is TRBV5-1; 11 nucleotides line up with TRBD1. This CDR3 is built from 17 residues. V lost 7 bases and J lost 3; bases outside the gene matches: 12. Germline CDR1 reads SGHRS; CDR2 reads YFSETQ.

This rearrangement joins TRBV23-1 to TRBJ2-7, with D hard to call. TRBV23-1 falls under the ORF class, with uncertain function. V lost 3 bases, J lost 0 bases, and 12 bases lay in between. This CDR3 is built from 15 residues. This CDR3 reads CASSHLTENSYEQYF. CDR3 sequence (DNA): TGCGCCAGCAGTCACCTCACCGAGAACTCCTACGAGCAGTACTTC.

This chain connects TRBV25-1 to TRBJ1-4, with unresolved D. The CDR3 covers 14 residues. The germline V gene has CDR1 MGHDK and CDR2 SYGVNS. V lost 2 bases, J lost 5 bases, and 9 bases lay in between. The CDR3 DNA follows: TGTGCCAGCAGTGAAAGGGAGGTAAATGAAAAACTGTTTTTT. Protein: CASSEREVNEKLFF. Based on the CDR3 plus reference TRBV25-1 and TRBJ1-4, the full variable domain is EADIYQTPRYLVIGTGKKITLECSQTMGHDKMYWYQQDPGMELHLIHYSYGVNSTEKGDLSSESTVSRIRTEHFPLTLESARPSHTSQYLCASSEREVNEKLFFGSGTQLSVL.

This chain connects TRBV4-2 to TRBJ2-5; 8 positions agree with TRBD2. The CDR3 runs to 16 residues. V was clipped by 1 base and J by 2 bases; unmatched bases: 6. Germline V lookup: CDR1 LGHNA, CDR2 YNFKEQ. The CDR3 region has the DNA TGTGCCAGCAGCCAAGGGCGACTAGCGACGCAAGAGACCCAGTACTTC. As protein: CASSQGRLATQETQYF.

In its sample, this clone was seen once. The V call is TRBV6-5, the J call TRBJ2-7; 10 bases align to TRBD2. The germline V gene encodes CDR1 MNHEY and CDR2 SVGAGI. The CDR3 sequence is 15 residues long. V lost 6 bases, J lost 2 bases, and 7 bases stayed unmatched. CDR3 DNA: TGTGCCAGCAGCGAGGGACTAGCGTCCGCCTACGAGCAGTACTTC. This gives the protein CASSEGLASAYEQYF.

The genes are TRBV29-1 and TRBJ2-1; 9 bases align to TRBD1. This CDR3 is 13 amino acids long. V lost 6 bases and J lost 9; bases outside the gene matches: 9. CDR1 SQVTM and CDR2 ANQGSEA come from the germline V gene. For the CDR3, the DNA is TGCAGCGTAGCTTACAGGGGGCACGGTGAGCAGTTCTTC. This encodes CSVAYRGHGEQFF.

V is TRBV28 and J is TRBJ2-1; 8 nucleotides line up with TRBD2. V lost 2 bases, J lost 3 bases, and 0 bases stayed unmatched. This CDR3 has 14 residues. Per the germline V gene, CDR1 is MDHEN and CDR2 is SYDVKM. The CDR3 loop reads CASSLSGGYNEQFF. Here the CDR3 DNA reads TGTGCCAGCAGTTTAAGCGGGGGCTACAATGAGCAGTTCTTC.

The chain is built from TRBV18 and TRBJ2-5, with a weak D call TRBD2 (6 bases). V shed 2 bases and J shed 1 base, with 8 bases lying between them. This CDR3 is built from 14 residues. The V gene's germline CDR1 is KGHSH and CDR2 LQKENI. In DNA, the CDR3 is TGTGCCAGCTCACCAGCGGGGATCCAAGAGACCCAGTACTTC. This encodes CASSPAGIQETQYF. The full variable domain, rest sourced from reference TRBV18 and TRBJ2-5, is NAGVMQNPRHLVRRRGQEARLRCSPMKGHSHVYWYRQLPEEGLKFMVYLQKENIIDESGMPKERFSAEFPKEGPSILRIQQVVRGDSAAYFCASSPAGIQETQYFGPGTRLLVL.

The V and J genes are TRBV19 and TRBJ1-2; a possible D gene is TRBD1 (6 bases). This CDR3 region has 15 residues. CDR1 and CDR2 from the germline V gene are LNHDA and SQIVND (reference sequence). The V end lost 0 bases, the J end lost 6 bases, and 14 bases lay between the germline ends. The CDR3 DNA reads as TGTGCCAGTAGTATAGACGTAACAGGGTTGAATGGCTACACCTTC. This gives the protein CASSIDVTGLNGYTF.

The chain links TRBV2 to TRBJ1-2; D possibly corresponds to TRBD1 (6 bases). CDR3 length: 14 residues. The ends were cut back, 7 bases at V and 6 bases at J, with 18 bases in the middle. Germline lookup yields CDR1 SNHLY and CDR2 FYNNEI. This CDR3 reads CASTEGGLGDGYTF. CDR3 DNA sequence: TGTGCCAGCACCGAGGGGGGGCTGGGTGATGGCTACACCTTC. Combining the CDR3 with reference TRBV2 and TRBJ1-2 gives the whole variable domain EPEVTQTPSHQVTQMGQEVILRCVPISNHLYFYWYRQILGQKVEFLVSFYNNEISEKSEIFDDQFSVERPDGSNFTLKIRSTKLEDSAMYFCASTEGGLGDGYTFGSGTRLTVV.

This clone has more than one count but fewer than ten. The chain uses TRBV3-1 (or the pseudogene TRBV3-2) and TRBJ1-1; possible D gene TRBD1, 6 bases. This CDR3 is built from 17 residues. Trimming took off 5 bases at V and 4 bases at J, with 23 bases between the two ends. In germline, CDR1 is LGHDT, CDR2 YNNKEL (reference sequence). The CDR3 coding sequence is TGTGCCAGCAGCTGGGGGGGCAGTCCTCGAACGGGCACTGAAGCTTTCTTT. Protein: CASSWGGSPRTGTEAFF.

The chain links TRBV4-1 to TRBJ2-3; 11 bases fit TRBD2. Germline CDR1 MGHRA, CDR2 YSYEKL. The CDR3 is 16 residues long. Losses at the gene ends were 5 bases for V and 3 bases for J; bases not matched to a gene: 7. The CDR3 here is CASSFVAGGRTDTQYF. The DNA of the CDR3 is TGCGCCAGCAGCTTCGTAGCGGGGGGGCGGACAGATACGCAGTATTTT.

J is TRBJ1-2 and V is TRBV12-3 or TRBV12-4; TRBD1 agrees at 7 bases. The CDR3 is made up of 13 amino acids. The trim removed 7 bases at V and 4 bases at J, leaving 6 bases unmatched. The CDR3 region has the DNA TGTGCCAGCACCATGACAGGGTTCTATGGCTACACCTTC. It is translated as CASTMTGFYGYTF.

The chain combines TRBV6-5 with TRBJ1-2, with D possibly matching TRBD1 (5 bases). The CDR3 is 15 amino acids. V lost 5 bases, J lost 3 bases, and 16 bases lay in between. Germline CDR1 and CDR2: MNHEY and SVGAGI. In DNA, the CDR3 is TGTGCCAGCAGTACAAACCAGGGTATGGACTATGGCTACACCTTC. Encoded protein: CASSTNQGMDYGYTF.

The chain recombines TRBV7-2 with TRBJ1-5, with TRBD1 identical over 9 bases. The CDR3 consists of 16 residues. Germline V lookup: CDR1 SGHTA, CDR2 FQGNSA. The ends lost 1 base at V and 6 bases at J; junction bases unmatched: 7. Here the CDR3 reads CASSLGDRGSGQPQHF. In nucleotides, the CDR3 is TGTGCCAGCAGCTTAGGCGACAGGGGGTCGGGTCAGCCCCAGCATTTT.

The chain joins TRBV7-9 to TRBJ2-5; D might be TRBD1 (7 bases). Between the trimmed V and J ends, which lost 4 bases and 1 base, there was a span of 13 bases. Germline CDR1 reads SEHNR; CDR2 reads FQNEAQ (reference sequence). The CDR3 is 15 amino acids. The CDR3 protein is CASSSEGQPQETQYF. CDR3 nucleotides: TGTGCCAGCAGCTCGGAGGGACAGCCCCAAGAGACCCAGTACTTC.